This T cell receptor (beta chain) emerged from a study of T cell responses to AZD1222 COVID-19 vaccine. Study-level findings and limits: It should be noted that donors were predominantly white British and more often female, and clonal diversity was possibly underestimated. An increase in Spike-specific TCR breadth and depth was observed after two AZD1222 doses. Unmutated variant regions are reportedly targeted by nearly half of spike-specific TCRs.

Remarks on this clone: Its antigen is not known.

The protocol was immunoSEQ multiplex PCR, while the TCRdb copy is restricted to in-frame clones and leaves out a portion. The sample includes about 120,000 clones, around 90% seen only once; the top ten take about 5.6%. The V and J ends lost 6 bases and 8 bases respectively, with 19 bases between them. The CDR3 totals 13 residues. The germline CDR1 and CDR2 sequences are GTSNPN and SVGIG (reference sequence). This clonotype originated in an adult in good health. The rearrangement joins TRBV30 to TRBJ1-2, with D maybe TRBD1 (5 bases). Sequences were derived from peripheral blood, sampled on day 0 of AZD1222 vaccination. This CDR3 is CACNPSGPGGYTF. Here the CDR3 DNA reads TGTGCCTGTAACCCATCGGGACCAGGGGGCTACACCTTC. Full variable domain (remainder filled in from reference TRBV30 and TRBJ1-2): SQTIHQWPATLVQPVGSPLSLECTVEGTSNPNLYWYRQAAGRGLQLLFYSVGIGQISSEVPQNLSASRPQDRQFILSSKKLLLSDSGFYLCACNPSGPGGYTFGSGTRLTVV.